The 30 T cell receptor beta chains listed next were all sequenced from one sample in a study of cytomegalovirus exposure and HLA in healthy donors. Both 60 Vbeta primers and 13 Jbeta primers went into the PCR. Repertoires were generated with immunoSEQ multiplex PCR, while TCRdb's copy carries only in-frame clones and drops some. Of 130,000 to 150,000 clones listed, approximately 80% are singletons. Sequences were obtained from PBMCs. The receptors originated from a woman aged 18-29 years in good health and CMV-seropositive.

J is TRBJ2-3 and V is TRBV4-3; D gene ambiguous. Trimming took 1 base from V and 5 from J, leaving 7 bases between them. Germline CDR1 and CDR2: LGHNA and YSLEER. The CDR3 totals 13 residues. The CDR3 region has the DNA TGCGCCAGCAGCCAAGTTGGCATAGATACGCAGTATTTT. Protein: CASSQVGIDTQYF.

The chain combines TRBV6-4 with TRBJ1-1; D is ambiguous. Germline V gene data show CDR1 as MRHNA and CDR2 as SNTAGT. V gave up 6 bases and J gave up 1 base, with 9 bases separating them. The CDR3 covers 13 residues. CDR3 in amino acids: CASRVTANTEAFF. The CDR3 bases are TGTGCCAGCAGAGTTACAGCGAACACTGAAGCTTTCTTT.

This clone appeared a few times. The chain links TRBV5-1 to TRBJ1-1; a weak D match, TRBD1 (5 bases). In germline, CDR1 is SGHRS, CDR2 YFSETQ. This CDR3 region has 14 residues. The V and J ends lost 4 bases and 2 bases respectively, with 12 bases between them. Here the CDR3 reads CASSAQGRNTEAFF. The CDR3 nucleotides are TGCGCCAGCAGCGCGCAGGGCCGAAACACTGAAGCTTTCTTT.

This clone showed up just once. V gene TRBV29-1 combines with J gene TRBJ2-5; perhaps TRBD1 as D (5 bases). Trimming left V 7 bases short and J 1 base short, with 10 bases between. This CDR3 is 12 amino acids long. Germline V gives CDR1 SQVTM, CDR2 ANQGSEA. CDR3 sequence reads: CSGCDSQETQYF. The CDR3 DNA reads TGCAGCGGTTGCGACAGCCAAGAGACCCAGTACTTC.

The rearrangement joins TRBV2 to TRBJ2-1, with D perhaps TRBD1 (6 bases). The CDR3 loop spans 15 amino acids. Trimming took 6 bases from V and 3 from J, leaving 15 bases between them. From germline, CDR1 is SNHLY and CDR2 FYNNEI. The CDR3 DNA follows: TGTGCCAGCAGACCCGAAGGGGGAGACTACAATGAGCAGTTCTTC. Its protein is CASRPEGGDYNEQFF.

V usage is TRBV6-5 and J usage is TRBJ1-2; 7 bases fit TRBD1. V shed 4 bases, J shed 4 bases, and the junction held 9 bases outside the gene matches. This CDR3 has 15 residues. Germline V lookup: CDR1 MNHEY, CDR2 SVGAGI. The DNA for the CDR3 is TGTGCCAGCAGTTTGTCAGACAGGGCCATCTATGGCTACACCTTC. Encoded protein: CASSLSDRAIYGYTF.

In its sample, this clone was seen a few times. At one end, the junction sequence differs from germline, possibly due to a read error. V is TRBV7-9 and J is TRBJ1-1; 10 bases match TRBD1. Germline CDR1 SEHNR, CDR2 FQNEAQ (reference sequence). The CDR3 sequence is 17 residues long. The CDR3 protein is CSSSSRQGAIRNTEAFF. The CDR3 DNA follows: TGTTCCAGCAGCTCGAGACAGGGGGCGATACGGAACACTGAAGCTTTCTTT.

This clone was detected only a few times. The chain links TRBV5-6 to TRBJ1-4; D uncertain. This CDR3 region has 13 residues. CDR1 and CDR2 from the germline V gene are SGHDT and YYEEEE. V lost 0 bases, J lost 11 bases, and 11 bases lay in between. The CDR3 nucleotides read TGTGCCAGCAGCTTGGGGTACAGCCACAAACTGTTTTTT. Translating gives CASSLGYSHKLFF.

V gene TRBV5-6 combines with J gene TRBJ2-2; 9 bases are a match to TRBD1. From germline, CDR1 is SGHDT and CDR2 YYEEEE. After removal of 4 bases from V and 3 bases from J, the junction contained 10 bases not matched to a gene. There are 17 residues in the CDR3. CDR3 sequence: CASSRGTGSQYTGELFF. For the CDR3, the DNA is TGTGCCAGCAGCCGCGGGACAGGGAGCCAGTACACCGGGGAGCTGTTTTTT.

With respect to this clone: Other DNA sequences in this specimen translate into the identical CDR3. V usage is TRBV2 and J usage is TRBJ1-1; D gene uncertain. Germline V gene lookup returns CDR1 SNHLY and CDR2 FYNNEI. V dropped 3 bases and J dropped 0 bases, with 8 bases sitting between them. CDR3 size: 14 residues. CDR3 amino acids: CASSDSGMNTEAFF. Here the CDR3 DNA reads TGTGCCAGCAGTGATAGCGGCATGAACACTGAAGCTTTCTTT.

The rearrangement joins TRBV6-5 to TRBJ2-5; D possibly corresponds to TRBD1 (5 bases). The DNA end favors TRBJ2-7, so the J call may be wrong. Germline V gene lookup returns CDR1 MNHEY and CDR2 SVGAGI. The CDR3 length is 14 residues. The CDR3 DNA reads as TGTGCCAGCAGTCAACGACAGCCCTCCTACGAGCAGTACTTC. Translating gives CASSQRQPSYEQYF.

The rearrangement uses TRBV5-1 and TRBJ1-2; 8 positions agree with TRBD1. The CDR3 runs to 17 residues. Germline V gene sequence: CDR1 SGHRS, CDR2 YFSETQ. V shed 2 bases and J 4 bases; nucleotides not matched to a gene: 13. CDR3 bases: TGCGCCAGCAGCTTAGGACAGGGAAGGGACTTAGGCTATGGCTACACCTTC. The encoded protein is CASSLGQGRDLGYGYTF.

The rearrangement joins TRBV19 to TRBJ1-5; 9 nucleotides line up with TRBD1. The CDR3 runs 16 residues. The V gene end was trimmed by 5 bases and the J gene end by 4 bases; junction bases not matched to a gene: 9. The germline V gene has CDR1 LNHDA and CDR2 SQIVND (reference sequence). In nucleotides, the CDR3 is TGTGCCAGTAGTTTCTTACAGGGGGCGGGTAATCAGCCCCAGCATTTT. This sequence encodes CASSFLQGAGNQPQHF.

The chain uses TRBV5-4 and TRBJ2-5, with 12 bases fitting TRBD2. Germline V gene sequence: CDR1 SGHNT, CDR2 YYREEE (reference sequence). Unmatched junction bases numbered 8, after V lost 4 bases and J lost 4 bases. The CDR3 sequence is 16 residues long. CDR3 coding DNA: TGTGCCAGCAGCGCGCTAGCGGGGGGGCAAAGAGAGACCCAGTACTTC. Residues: CASSALAGGQRETQYF. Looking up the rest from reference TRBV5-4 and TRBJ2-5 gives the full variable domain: ETGVTQSPTHLIKTRGQQVTLRCSSQSGHNTVSWYQQALGQGPQFIFQYYREEENGRGNFPPRFSGLQFPNYSSELNVNALELDDSALYLCASSALAGGQRETQYFGPGTRLLVL.

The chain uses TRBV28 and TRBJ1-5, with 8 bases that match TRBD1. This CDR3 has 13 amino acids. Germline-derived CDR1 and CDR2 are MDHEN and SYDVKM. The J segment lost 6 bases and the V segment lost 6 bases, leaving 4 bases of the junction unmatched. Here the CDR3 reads CASRQGGGQPQHF. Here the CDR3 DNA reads TGTGCCAGCAGACAGGGGGGCGGTCAGCCCCAGCATTTT.

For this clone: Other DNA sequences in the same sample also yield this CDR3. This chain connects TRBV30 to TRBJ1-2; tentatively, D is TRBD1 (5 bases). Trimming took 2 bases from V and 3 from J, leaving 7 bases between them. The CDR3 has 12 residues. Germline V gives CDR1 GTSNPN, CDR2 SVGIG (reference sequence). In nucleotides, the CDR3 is TGTGCCTGGAGTCCCAGGGACTATGGCTACACCTTC. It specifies CAWSPRDYGYTF.

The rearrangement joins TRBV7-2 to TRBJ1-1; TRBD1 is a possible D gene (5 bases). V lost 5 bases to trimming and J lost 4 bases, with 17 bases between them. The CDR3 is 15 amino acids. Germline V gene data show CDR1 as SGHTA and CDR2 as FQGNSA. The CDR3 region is CASSRGGVRGTEAFF. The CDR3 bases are TGTGCCAGCAGCCGGGGGGGGGTCCGGGGCACTGAAGCTTTCTTT.

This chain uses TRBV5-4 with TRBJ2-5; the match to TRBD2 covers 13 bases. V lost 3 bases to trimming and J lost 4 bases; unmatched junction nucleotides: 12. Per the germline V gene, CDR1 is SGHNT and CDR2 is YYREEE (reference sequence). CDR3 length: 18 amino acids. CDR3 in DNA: TGTGCCAGCAGCTCCAGACTAGCGGGGGGCGGAGTCTCAGAGACCCAGTACTTC. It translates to CASSSRLAGGGVSETQYF. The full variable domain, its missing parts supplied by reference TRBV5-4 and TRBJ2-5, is ETGVTQSPTHLIKTRGQQVTLRCSSQSGHNTVSWYQQALGQGPQFIFQYYREEENGRGNFPPRFSGLQFPNYSSELNVNALELDDSALYLCASSSRLAGGGVSETQYFGPGTRLLVL.

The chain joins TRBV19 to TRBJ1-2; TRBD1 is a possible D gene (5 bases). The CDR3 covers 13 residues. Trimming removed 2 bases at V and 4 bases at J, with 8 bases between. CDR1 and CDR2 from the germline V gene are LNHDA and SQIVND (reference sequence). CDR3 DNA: TGTGCCAGTAGTATACAGGGAACCTATGGCTACACCTTC. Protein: CASSIQGTYGYTF.

In DNA, the CDR3 is TGTGCCAGTAGTATAGGGCCCCCAGGAACCCCTGAAGCTTTCTTT. Its protein is CASSIGPPGTPEAFF. The chain combines TRBV19 with TRBJ1-1; D unresolved. CDR1 is LNHDA and CDR2 is SQIVND in the germline V gene (reference sequence). The CDR3 has 15 residues. V was shortened by 1 base and J by 6 bases, with 15 bases between the two germline ends.

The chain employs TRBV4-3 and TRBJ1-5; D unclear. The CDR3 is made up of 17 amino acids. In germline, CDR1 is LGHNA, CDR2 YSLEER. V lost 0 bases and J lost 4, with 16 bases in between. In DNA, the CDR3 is TGCGCCAGCAGCCAAGAACATGACATGAGGGTAAATCAGCCCCAGCATTTT. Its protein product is CASSQEHDMRVNQPQHF.

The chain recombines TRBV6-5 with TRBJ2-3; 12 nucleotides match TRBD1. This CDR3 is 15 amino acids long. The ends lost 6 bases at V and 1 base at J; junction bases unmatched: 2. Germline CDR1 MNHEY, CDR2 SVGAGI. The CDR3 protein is CASRGQGAGTDTQYF. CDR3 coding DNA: TGTGCCAGCAGGGGACAGGGGGCGGGCACAGATACGCAGTATTTT.

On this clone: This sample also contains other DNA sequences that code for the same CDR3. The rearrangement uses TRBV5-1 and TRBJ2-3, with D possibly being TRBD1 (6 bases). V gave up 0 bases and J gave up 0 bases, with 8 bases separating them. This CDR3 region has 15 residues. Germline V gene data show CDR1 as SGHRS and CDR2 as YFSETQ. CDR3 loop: CASSLGGPSTDTQYF. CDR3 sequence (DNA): TGCGCCAGCAGCTTGGGGGGGCCTAGCACAGATACGCAGTATTTT. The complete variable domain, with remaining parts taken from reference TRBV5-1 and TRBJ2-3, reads KAGVTQTPRYLIKTRGQQVTLSCSPISGHRSVSWYQQTPGQGLQFLFEYFSETQRNKGNFPGRFSGRQFSNSRSEMNVSTLELGDSALYLCASSLGGPSTDTQYFGPGTRLTVL.

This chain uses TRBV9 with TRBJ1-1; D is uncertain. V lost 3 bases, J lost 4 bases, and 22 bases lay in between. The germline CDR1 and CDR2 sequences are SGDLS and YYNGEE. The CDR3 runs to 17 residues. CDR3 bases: TGTGCCAGCAGCGCACTCAAGGGATTAGTAGGAGGCACTGAAGCTTTCTTT. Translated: CASSALKGLVGGTEAFF. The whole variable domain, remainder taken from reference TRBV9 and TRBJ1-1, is DSGVTQTPKHLITATGQRVTLRCSPRSGDLSVYWYQQSLDQGLQFLIQYYNGEERAKGNILERFSAQQFPDLHSELNLSSLELGDSALYFCASSALKGLVGGTEAFFGQGTRLTVV.

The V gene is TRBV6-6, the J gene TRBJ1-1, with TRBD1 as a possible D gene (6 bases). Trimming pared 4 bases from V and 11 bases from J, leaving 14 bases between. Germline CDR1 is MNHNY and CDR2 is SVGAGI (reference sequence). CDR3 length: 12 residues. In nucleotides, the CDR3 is TGTGCCAGCAGTTCCCCCACAGGGATGGCTTTCTTT. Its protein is CASSSPTGMAFF.

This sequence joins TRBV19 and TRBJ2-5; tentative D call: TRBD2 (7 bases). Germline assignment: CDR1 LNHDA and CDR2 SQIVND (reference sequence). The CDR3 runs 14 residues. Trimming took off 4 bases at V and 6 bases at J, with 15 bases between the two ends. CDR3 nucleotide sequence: TGTGCCAGTAGTAGGGGGGGCCCCGTTAAGACCCAGTACTTC. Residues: CASSRGGPVKTQYF.

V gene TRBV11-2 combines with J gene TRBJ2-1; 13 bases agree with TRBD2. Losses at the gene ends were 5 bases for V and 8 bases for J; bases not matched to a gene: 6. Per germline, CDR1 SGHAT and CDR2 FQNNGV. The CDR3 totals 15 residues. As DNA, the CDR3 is TGTGCCAGCAGCACACTAGCGGGGGGGCTTGATGAGCAGTTCTTC. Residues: CASSTLAGGLDEQFF. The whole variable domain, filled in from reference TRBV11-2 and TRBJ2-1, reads EAGVAQSPRYKIIEKRQSVAFWCNPISGHATLYWYQQILGQGPKLLIQFQNNGVVDDSQLPKDRFSAERLKGVDSTLKIQPAKLEDSAVYLCASSTLAGGLDEQFFGPGTRLTVL.

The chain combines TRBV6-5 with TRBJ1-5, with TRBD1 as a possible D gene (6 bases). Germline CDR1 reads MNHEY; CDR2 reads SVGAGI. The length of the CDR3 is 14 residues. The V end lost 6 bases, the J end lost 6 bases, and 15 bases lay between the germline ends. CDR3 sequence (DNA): TGTGCCAGCAGGCTTACAGGGAAAGGTCAGCCCCAGCATTTT. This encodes CASRLTGKGQPQHF.

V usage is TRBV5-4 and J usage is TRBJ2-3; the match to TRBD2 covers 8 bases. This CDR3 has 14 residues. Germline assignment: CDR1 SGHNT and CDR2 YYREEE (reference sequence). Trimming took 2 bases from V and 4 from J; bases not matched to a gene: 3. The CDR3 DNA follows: TGTGCCAGCAGCTTTGGGACTAGTCCAGATACGCAGTATTTT. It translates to CASSFGTSPDTQYF.

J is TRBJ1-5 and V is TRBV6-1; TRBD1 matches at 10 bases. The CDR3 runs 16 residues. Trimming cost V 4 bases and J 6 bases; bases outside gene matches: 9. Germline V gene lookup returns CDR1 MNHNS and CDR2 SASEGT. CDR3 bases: TGTGCCAGCAGTGGCCGGGACAGGGGATGGGTTCAGCCCCAGCATTTT. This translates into CASSGRDRGWVQPQHF.